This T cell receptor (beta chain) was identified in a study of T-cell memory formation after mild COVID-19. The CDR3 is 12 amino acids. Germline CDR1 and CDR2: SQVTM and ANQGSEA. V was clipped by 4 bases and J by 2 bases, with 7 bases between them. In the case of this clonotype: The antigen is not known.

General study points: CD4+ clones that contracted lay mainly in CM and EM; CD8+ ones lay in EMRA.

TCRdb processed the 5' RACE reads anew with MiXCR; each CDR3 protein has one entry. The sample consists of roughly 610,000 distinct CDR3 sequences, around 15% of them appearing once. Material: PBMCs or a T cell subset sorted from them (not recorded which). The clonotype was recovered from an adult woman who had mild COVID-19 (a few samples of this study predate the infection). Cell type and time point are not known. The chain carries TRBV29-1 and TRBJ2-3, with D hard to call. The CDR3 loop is CSVVLNTDTQYF. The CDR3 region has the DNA TGCAGCGTTGTACTGAACACAGATACGCAGTATTTT.